The clone carrying this TCR beta chain is a singleton in its sample. The CDR3 contains 15 residues. V lost 0 bases and J 1 base, leaving 9 bases between the germline ends. CDR1 MNHNY and CDR2 SVGAGI come from the germline V gene (reference sequence). TCRdb keeps only in-frame clones here, not all; method: immunoSEQ multiplex PCR. This sample has approximately 110,000 clones, with more than 80% found just once. This sample is part of a study of blood T cell repertoires in COVID-19. V usage is TRBV6-6 and J usage is TRBJ1-1, with D tentatively TRBD1 (5 bases). Specimen: peripheral blood. This TCR came from a woman aged 80 or over with acute or convalescent COVID-19. The CDR3 loop is CASSYSGVPNTEAFF. CDR3 nucleotides: TGTGCCAGCAGTTACTCAGGGGTCCCGAACACTGAAGCTTTCTTT.